This is a list of T cell receptor beta chains from one sample in a study of early T cells in non-severe SARS-CoV-2 infection. TCRdb re-derived calls from the 5' RACE reads in MiXCR, one entry per CDR3 protein. The sample has about 77,000 distinct CDR3 sequences, about a sixth seen once. The sample consisted of whole blood. The receptors derive from an adult who was a healthcare worker with PCR-confirmed SARS-CoV-2 infection or an uninfected control (not recorded which). Both conserved end residues are part of each CDR3. Each record gives: V gene, J gene, clone size, D gene, CDR3 DNA, CDR3 protein. A D gene is named only where the DNA matches it firmly. Clone size, where shown, is once, few, many, or a class for clones that have expanded.

>TRBV25-1|TRBJ2-1|-|-
TGTGCCAGCAGTGAAGGGAAGAGGAACCGGAATGAGCAGTTCTTC
CASSEGKRNRNEQFF
>TRBV6-6|TRBJ2-2|many|TRBD1
TGTGCCAGCAGCTGGACAGGGGCCCTTGGGAGCGGGGAGCTGTTTTTT
CASSWTGALGSGELFF
>TRBV18|TRBJ2-1|few|-
TGTGCCAGCTCACCACCAGGGCTCCCCAATGAGCATGAGCAGTTCTTC
CASSPPGLPNEHEQFF
>TRBV11-2|TRBJ2-5|-|TRBD1
TGTGCCAGCAGCCCGGGACAGTTCCAAGAGACCCAGTACTTC
CASSPGQFQETQYF
>TRBV12-3/TRBV12-4|TRBJ2-5|few|-
TGTGCCAGCAGGCAGGACCCCGGGGAAGAGACCCAGTACTTC
CASRQDPGEETQYF
>TRBV6-1|TRBJ2-3|few|-
TGTGCCAGCAGCCCCACGGGGGCTCACACAGATACGCAGTATTTT
CASSPTGAHTDTQYF
>TRBV28|TRBJ1-2|many|-
TGTGCCAGCAGCCCAGGAGGCTATGGCTACACCTTC
CASSPGGYGYTF
>TRBV14|TRBJ1-6|-|-
TGTGCCAGCAGCCAAGCCCGAGGCCTTAATTCACCCCTCCACTTT
CASSQARGLNSPLHF
>TRBV11-3|TRBJ1-6|-|TRBD1
TGTGCCAGCAGCCGTAAAGGGGGCGTGGGGCTCTCACCCCTCCACTTT
CASSRKGGVGLSPLHF
>TRBV5-1|TRBJ2-7|few|-
TGCGCCAGCAGCTTGAACAGGCAGGAGGGGCAGTACTTC
CASSLNRQEGQYF
>TRBV19|TRBJ2-2|few|-
TGTGCCAGTAGTATGAGTAGCGTAGTCCCCGGGGAGCTGTTTTTT
CASSMSSVVPGELFF
>TRBV29-1|TRBJ2-1|few|TRBD1
TGCAGCGCTTGTCGGACAGGGTTGGATGAGCAGTTCTTC
CSACRTGLDEQFF
>TRBV11-2|TRBJ2-2|few|-
TGTGCCAGCAGCTCGAGGGAGAACACCGGGGAGCTGTTTTTT
CASSSRENTGELFF
>TRBV5-1|TRBJ2-1|-|-
TGCGCCAGCAGCCCGAGGGGAGCAGGGCCCAACAATGAGCAGTTCTTC
CASSPRGAGPNNEQFF
>TRBV28|TRBJ1-2|few|-
TGTGCGACCACAGAAGCTAACTATGGCTACACCTTC
CATTEANYGYTF
>TRBV18|TRBJ1-2|few|-
TGTGCCAGCTCACCACCGGAGAGAGCTAACTATGGCTACACCTTC
CASSPPERANYGYTF
>TRBV6-5|TRBJ2-7|-|-
TGTGCCAGCAGTTACTCTACGGACGGTACCTACGAGCAGTACTTC
CASSYSTDGTYEQYF
>TRBV6-1|TRBJ2-1|-|-
TGTGCCAGCAGCGAGACACTTGGCGTTGAGCAGTTCTTC
CASSETLGVEQFF
>TRBV5-7|TRBJ2-2|-|-
-
CASSLGPRTGASPGSCFF
>TRBV6-2/TRBV6-3|TRBJ1-6|-|TRBD1
TGTGCCAGCAGTTCCTTCGGACAGGGTAATTCACCCCTCCACTTT
CASSSFGQGNSPLHF